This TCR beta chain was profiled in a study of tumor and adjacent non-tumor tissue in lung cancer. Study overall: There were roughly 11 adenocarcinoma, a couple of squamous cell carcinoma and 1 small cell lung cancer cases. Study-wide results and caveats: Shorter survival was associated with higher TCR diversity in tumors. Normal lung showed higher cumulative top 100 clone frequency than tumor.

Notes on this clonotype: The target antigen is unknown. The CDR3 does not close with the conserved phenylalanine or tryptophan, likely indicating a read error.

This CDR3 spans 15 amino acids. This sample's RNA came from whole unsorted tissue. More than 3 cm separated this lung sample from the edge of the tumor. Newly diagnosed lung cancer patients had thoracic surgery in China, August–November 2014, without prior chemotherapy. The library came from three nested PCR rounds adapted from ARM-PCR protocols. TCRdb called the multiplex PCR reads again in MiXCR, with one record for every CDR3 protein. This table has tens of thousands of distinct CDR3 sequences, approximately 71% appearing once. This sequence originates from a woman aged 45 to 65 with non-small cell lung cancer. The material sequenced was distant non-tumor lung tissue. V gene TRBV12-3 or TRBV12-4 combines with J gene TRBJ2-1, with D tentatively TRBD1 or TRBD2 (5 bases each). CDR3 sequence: CASSSTGTPDNVQFL. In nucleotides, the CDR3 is TGTGCCAGTAGCTCAACCGGGACGCCAGACAATGTGCAGTTCTTA.